This T cell receptor beta chain was identified in a study of blood T cell repertoires in COVID-19. Assay used: immunoSEQ multiplex PCR; TCRdb lists only in-frame clones, some missing. This sample carries over 150,000 clones, approximately 90% of them seen once, and the ten largest clones take about 2.3%. CDR1 LNHNV and CDR2 YYDKDF come from the germline V gene (reference sequence). V lost 3 bases and J lost 0; bases outside the gene matches: 4. This CDR3 spans 16 amino acids. V gene TRBV15 combines with J gene TRBJ1-3; TRBD1 matches 8 bases. Sequencing was carried out using peripheral blood. This sequence was found in a man younger than 35 with acute or convalescent COVID-19. CDR3 in amino acids: CATSRGTGRSGNTIYF. The CDR3 nucleotides are TGTGCCACCAGCAGGGGGACAGGCCGCTCTGGAAACACCATATATTTT.